Listed here is a single TCR beta chain. Its antigen remains unidentified. The study ran its PCR with 60 Vbeta and 13 Jbeta primers. Profiling relied on immunoSEQ multiplex PCR, and the TCRdb table lists in-frame clones only, not all of them. The sample has approximately 110,000 clones; nearly 70% are singletons. The data were obtained in a study of cytomegalovirus exposure and HLA in healthy donors. On the study more broadly: For the approximately 430 genotyped donors, roughly 80% fell within the Caucasian-associated ancestry cluster.

The CDR3 spans 14 residues. The trim removed 0 bases at V and 8 bases at J, leaving 6 bases unmatched. Germline-derived CDR1 and CDR2 are SEHNR and FQNEAQ (reference sequence). Study-level points and caveats: Investigators reported 150 to 200 TCR beta chains as tied to cytomegalovirus.

This clonotype was obtained from a woman between 65 and 79 years old in good health and CMV-seropositive. Material: PBMCs. The chain recombines TRBV7-9 with TRBJ2-5; 7 bases are shared with TRBD1. CDR3 sequence: CASSLALQGETQYF. The CDR3 nucleotides are TGTGCCAGCAGCTTAGCGCTCCAGGGGGAAACCCAGTACTTC.